These 31 T cell receptor beta chains came from one sample sequenced in a study of PD-1 blockade in classical Hodgkin lymphoma. TCRdb's copy holds only in-frame clones and misses some; the assay was immunoSEQ multiplex PCR. The sample lists approximately 6,400 clones, roughly 70% seen once, with 10% to 15% in the top ten. Time point indicated: cycle 4 day 1 (C4D1), after 5 to 7 weeks of nivolumab. All trial patients relapsed after autologous stem cell transplantation. The investigators isolated CD8+ T cells from thawed PBMCs using magnetic negative selection. The source material was CD8+ T cells from blood, sampled before the fourth cycle of nivolumab. Every receptor here comes from a human donor with classical Hodgkin lymphoma.

The chain employs TRBV27 and TRBJ2-7, with D unresolved. V was pared by 5 bases and J by 0 bases, with 2 bases between. The CDR3 consists of 11 residues. Germline loops: CDR1 MNHEY, CDR2 SMNVEV (reference sequence). Written as DNA, the CDR3 is TGTGCCAGCAGTCGCTCCTACGAGCAGTACTTC. Translated, it gives CASSRSYEQYF.

V usage is TRBV5-5 and J usage is TRBJ1-4; D not resolved. Germline loops: CDR1 SGHKS, CDR2 YYEKEE (reference sequence). The CDR3 loop spans 14 amino acids. V was clipped by 4 bases and J by 8 bases, with 15 bases between them. The CDR3 here is CASSNVVGGEKLFF. The CDR3 bases are TGTGCCAGCAGCAACGTGGTTGGTGGAGAAAAACTGTTTTTT.

V usage is TRBV7-8 and J usage is TRBJ2-2; perhaps TRBD1 as D (5 bases). With 8 bases removed from V and 6 bases from J, the gap between germline ends came to 25 bases. CDR1 SGHVS and CDR2 FQNEAQ come from the germline V gene. The CDR3 is made up of 17 amino acids. CDR3 residues: CASLSGQGAIIAGELFF. CDR3 DNA: TGTGCCAGCCTATCAGGGCAAGGGGCCATTATCGCCGGGGAGCTGTTTTTT.

This chain connects TRBV4-1 to TRBJ2-1; D is unclear. The germline V gene encodes CDR1 MGHRA and CDR2 YSYEKL. The length of the CDR3 is 16 residues. Trimming shortened V by 4 bases and J by 0 bases, and 13 bases separated the two germline ends. CDR3 region: CASSLGKGTSYNEQFF. In nucleotides, the CDR3 is TGCGCCAGCAGCCTGGGCAAGGGAACCTCCTACAATGAGCAGTTCTTC.

This chain joins TRBV11-2 and TRBJ2-5; TRBD1 might be the D (6 bases). Between the trimmed V and J ends, which lost 2 bases and 5 bases, there was a span of 21 bases. The germline V gene has CDR1 SGHAT and CDR2 FQNNGV. The CDR3 extends over 17 amino acids. The CDR3 region has the DNA TGTGCCAGCAGCTTAATTCTTCCCACCACAGGGTGGGAGACCCAGTACTTC. Amino acid sequence: CASSLILPTTGWETQYF.

The chain uses TRBV4-1 and TRBJ2-3; 8 bases fit TRBD2. The V gene end was trimmed by 0 bases and the J gene end by 6 bases; junction bases not matched to a gene: 8. The CDR3 runs 16 residues. In germline, CDR1 is MGHRA, CDR2 YSYEKL. The CDR3 spells CASSQDLAGGSDTQYF. Here the CDR3 DNA reads TGCGCCAGCAGCCAAGATCTGGCGGGAGGATCTGATACGCAGTATTTT.

This clone was recorded a few times. The chain joins TRBV9 to TRBJ2-5, with a tentative D call TRBD1 (6 bases). V lost 4 bases, J lost 5 bases, and 18 bases lay in between. There are 15 residues in the CDR3. Germline assignment: CDR1 SGDLS and CDR2 YYNGEE. The chain's CDR3 is CASSQTGTPTETQYF. CDR3 nucleotide sequence: TGTGCCAGCAGCCAAACCGGGACACCCACCGAGACCCAGTACTTC. Based on the CDR3 plus reference TRBV9 and TRBJ2-5, the full variable domain is DSGVTQTPKHLITATGQRVTLRCSPRSGDLSVYWYQQSLDQGLQFLIQYYNGEERAKGNILERFSAQQFPDLHSELNLSSLELGDSALYFCASSQTGTPTETQYFGPGTRLLVL.

The V call is TRBV27, the J call TRBJ1-5, with a possible D match to TRBD1 (5 bases). The CDR3 length is 14 residues. Germline V CDR1 and CDR2: MNHEY, SMNVEV (reference sequence). Trimming removed 2 bases at V and 6 bases at J, with 11 bases between. The CDR3 loop reads CASSLGGFGQPQHF. CDR3 DNA sequence: TGTGCCAGCAGTTTAGGGGGGTTCGGTCAGCCCCAGCATTTT.

The V and J genes are TRBV30 and TRBJ2-7; D gene ambiguous. The CDR3 spans 14 residues. The ends were cut back, 0 bases at V and 1 base at J, with 10 bases in the middle. The germline CDR1 and CDR2 sequences are GTSNPN and SVGIG (reference sequence). In DNA, the CDR3 is TGTGCCTGGAGTGTGGACGCTGCATCCTACGAGCAGTACTTC. Translated: CAWSVDAASYEQYF.

The chain employs TRBV7-7 and TRBJ2-1; TRBD2 aligns across 13 bases. V gave up 5 bases and J gave up 8 bases; unmatched junction bases: 9. There are 16 residues in the CDR3. Germline assignment: CDR1 SSHAT and CDR2 FNYEAQ (reference sequence). The CDR3 bases are TGTGCCAGCAGCCCTAGACTAGCGGGGGGTAAGGATGAGCAGTTCTTC. Residues: CASSPRLAGGKDEQFF.

The chain carries TRBV4-2 and TRBJ2-7; 7 bases are a match to TRBD1. The CDR3 sequence is 17 residues long. CDR1 is LGHNA, CDR2 YNFKEQ, per germline. V was pared by 6 bases and J by 1 base, with 15 bases of the junction left unmatched. The CDR3 spells CASRTYTGTEISYEQYF. The DNA for the CDR3 is TGTGCCAGCAGAACTTATACCGGGACAGAGATTTCCTACGAGCAGTACTTC.

The chain carries TRBV4-1 and TRBJ2-5, with D tentatively TRBD1 (6 bases). CDR1 is MGHRA, CDR2 YSYEKL, per germline. CDR3 length equals 14 residues. Trimming shortened V by 4 bases and J by 1 base, and 10 bases separated the two germline ends. CDR3 DNA: TGCGCCAGCAGCCCTCGGACAGTCCAAGAGACCCAGTACTTC. This gives the protein CASSPRTVQETQYF.

This chain links TRBV7-2 with TRBJ1-2; D is undetermined. The CDR3 consists of 14 residues. V was pared by 3 bases and J by 3 bases, with 11 bases between. CDR1 SGHTA and CDR2 FQGNSA come from the germline V gene. CDR3 nucleotides: TGTGCCAGCAGCTTCAAGGGAGAGGACTATGGCTACACCTTC. It yields the protein CASSFKGEDYGYTF.

V gene TRBV4-1 combines with J gene TRBJ1-2; the D gene is possibly TRBD1 (5 bases). The CDR3 is 17 amino acids. Germline V lookup: CDR1 MGHRA, CDR2 YSYEKL. Trimming shortened V by 3 bases and J by 1 base, and 18 bases separated the two germline ends. Here the CDR3 reads CASSHFTRGLRNYGYTF. The CDR3 nucleotides are TGCGCCAGCAGCCATTTCACGAGGGGTTTACGTAACTATGGCTACACCTTC.

The rearrangement joins TRBV5-8 to TRBJ2-4, with a tentative D call TRBD1 (5 bases). The CDR3 consists of 16 residues. The V end lost 3 bases, the J end lost 4 bases, and 17 bases lay between the germline ends. The germline V gene has CDR1 SGHTS and CDR2 YDEGEE. The CDR3: CASSSRQGLIKNIQYF. The CDR3 bases are TGTGCCAGCAGCTCCCGGCAGGGCCTTATTAAAAACATTCAGTACTTC.

This clone has only one observation. The chain couples TRBV5-7 to TRBJ2-7; weak D call: TRBD2 (6 bases). TRBV5-7 is an ORF, and what it does is uncertain. V was pared by 3 bases and J by 7 bases, with 11 bases between. This CDR3 comprises 12 residues. The chain's CDR3 is CASSSGTREQYF. Written as DNA, the CDR3 is TGTGCCAGCAGCTCCGGGACTCGGGAGCAGTACTTC.

The chain couples TRBV27 to TRBJ2-7; 7 bases fit TRBD1. Per the germline V gene, CDR1 is MNHEY and CDR2 is SMNVEV (reference sequence). Unmatched junction bases numbered 2, after V lost 7 bases and J lost 2 bases. The CDR3 runs to 12 residues. In DNA, the CDR3 is TGTGCCAGCATGAGGGGGCCCTACGAGCAGTACTTC. Protein product: CASMRGPYEQYF.

This sequence joins TRBV27 and TRBJ2-1, with no clear D. Between the trimmed V and J ends, which lost 3 bases and 5 bases, there was a span of 5 bases. Germline lookup yields CDR1 MNHEY and CDR2 SMNVEV (reference sequence). This CDR3 is built from 12 residues. CDR3 protein: CASSLSDNEQFF. The CDR3 nucleotides read TGTGCCAGCAGTTTGTCGGACAATGAGCAGTTCTTC.

This clone appeared a single time. The rearrangement uses TRBV27 and TRBJ2-7; 7 bases fit TRBD1. Trimming at V came to 3 bases and at J to 4 bases, leaving 6 bases not matched to a gene. The germline V gene encodes CDR1 MNHEY and CDR2 SMNVEV (reference sequence). CDR3 length equals 14 residues. CDR3 nucleotide sequence: TGTGCCAGCAGTTTGGGGACAGAGAAATACGAGCAGTACTTC. Amino acids: CASSLGTEKYEQYF.

This clone was detected once. The chain combines TRBV25-1 with TRBJ2-5; 7 bases match TRBD2. There are 14 residues in the CDR3. Germline loops: CDR1 MGHDK, CDR2 SYGVNS. The J segment lost 5 bases and the V segment lost 1 base, leaving 4 bases of the junction unmatched. CDR3 residues: CASSEFGGWETQYF. DNA for the CDR3: TGTGCCAGCAGTGAATTCGGGGGGTGGGAGACCCAGTACTTC.

This chain connects TRBV6-1 to TRBJ1-2; D is unclear. Germline V gives CDR1 MNHNS, CDR2 SASEGT. V dropped 3 bases and J dropped 4 bases, with 15 bases sitting between them. This CDR3 has 15 amino acids. CDR3 in amino acids: CASSDDFWGSYGYTF. As DNA, the CDR3 is TGTGCCAGCAGTGATGACTTCTGGGGTTCCTATGGCTACACCTTC.

This clone was picked up a small number of times. This chain joins TRBV5-6 and TRBJ2-2; D not certain. V lost 1 base and J lost 1, with 8 bases in between. Germline V gene lookup returns CDR1 SGHDT and CDR2 YYEEEE. This CDR3 is 15 amino acids long. The CDR3 spells CASSLTPMNTGELFF. In nucleotides, the CDR3 is TGTGCCAGCAGCTTGACACCTATGAACACCGGGGAGCTGTTTTTT.

The rearrangement joins TRBV4-1 to TRBJ1-6, with D unclear. This CDR3 contains 15 residues. Germline assignment: CDR1 MGHRA and CDR2 YSYEKL. Trimming shortened V by 1 base and J by 0 bases, and 4 bases separated the two germline ends. The CDR3 spells CASSQGGSYNSPLHF. In nucleotides, the CDR3 is TGCGCCAGCAGCCAAGGGGGCTCCTATAATTCACCCCTCCACTTT.

This clone has a single count. This rearrangement joins TRBV2 to TRBJ1-4; D not certain. The CDR3 sequence is 14 residues long. V shed 8 bases and J shed 7 bases, with 17 bases lying between them. The germline CDR1 and CDR2 sequences are SNHLY and FYNNEI. The CDR3 DNA reads as TGTGCCAGCCTGGGAGCCGAGGTGGTTGAAAAACTGTTTTTT. Encoded protein: CASLGAEVVEKLFF.

The chain uses TRBV6-5 and TRBJ1-1, with D tentatively TRBD1 (6 bases). From germline, CDR1 is MNHEY and CDR2 SVGAGI. Trimming took off 6 bases at V and 8 bases at J, with 13 bases between the two ends. The length of the CDR3 is 12 residues. The CDR3 DNA reads TGTGCCAGCAGAAACAGGGCGAGGGAAGCTTTCTTT. Protein sequence: CASRNRAREAFF.

The chain links TRBV13 to TRBJ2-4, with D hard to call. CDR1 and CDR2 (germline): PRHDT, FYEKMQ (reference sequence). V shed 5 bases and J shed 8 bases, with 10 bases lying between them. The CDR3 is made up of 12 amino acids. CDR3 nucleotide sequence: TGTGCCAGCAGCCAAGGACGGGACATTCAGTACTTC. This translates into CASSQGRDIQYF.

The genes are TRBV5-6 and TRBJ2-3; maybe TRBD2 (5 bases). Germline assignment: CDR1 SGHDT and CDR2 YYEEEE. There are 18 residues in the CDR3. V was trimmed by 1 base and J by 2 bases, leaving 20 bases between them. The chain's CDR3 is CASSLSGRRLFLTDTQYF. CDR3 sequence (DNA): TGTGCCAGCAGCTTGAGTGGTCGGAGACTATTTCTCACAGATACGCAGTATTTT.

The gene calls are TRBV2 and TRBJ2-7; 10 bases fit TRBD1. The CDR3 is 14 residues long. Germline loops: CDR1 SNHLY, CDR2 FYNNEI. The V segment lost 7 bases and the J segment 0 bases; nucleotides outside the gene matches: 3. The CDR3 sequence is CASTDRGPSYEQYF. CDR3 DNA sequence: TGTGCCAGCACCGACAGGGGGCCCTCCTACGAGCAGTACTTC. Full variable domain (rest looked up from reference TRBV2 and TRBJ2-7): EPEVTQTPSHQVTQMGQEVILRCVPISNHLYFYWYRQILGQKVEFLVSFYNNEISEKSEIFDDQFSVERPDGSNFTLKIRSTKLEDSAMYFCASTDRGPSYEQYFGPGTRLTVT.

The chain links TRBV7-2 to TRBJ2-2, with TRBD1 matching 7 bases. Germline CDR1 reads SGHTA; CDR2 reads FQGNSA. V lost 3 bases, J lost 3 bases, and 10 bases stayed unmatched. This CDR3 region has 17 residues. CDR3 region: CASSFRPGGRDTGELFF. CDR3 nucleotide sequence: TGTGCCAGCAGCTTCAGGCCAGGGGGTAGGGACACCGGGGAGCTGTTTTTT.

The chain employs TRBV5-5 and TRBJ2-7; no reliable D call. The germline V gene encodes CDR1 SGHKS and CDR2 YYEKEE (reference sequence). Deletions cut 2 bases from V and 3 bases from J, with 9 bases between. The CDR3 consists of 13 residues. CDR3 nucleotides: TGTGCCAGCAGCTTTGAACTTCACTACGAGCAGTACTTC. Amino acid sequence: CASSFELHYEQYF.

This clone has only a few counts. This chain links TRBV27 with TRBJ2-5, with D perhaps given as TRBD1 or TRBD2 (5 bases each). Per the germline V gene, CDR1 is MNHEY and CDR2 is SMNVEV (reference sequence). The CDR3 loop spans 14 amino acids. V was clipped by 6 bases and J by 2 bases, with 13 bases between them. CDR3 sequence (DNA): TGTGCCAGCAGCCTCCGGGACGGGCAAGAGACCCAGTACTTC. It specifies CASSLRDGQETQYF.